Each of the 19 T cell receptor beta chains below was sequenced from the same sample in a study of T cell responses to AZD1222 COVID-19 vaccine. Method: immunoSEQ multiplex PCR; TCRdb's copy keeps in-frame clones and lacks some. This sample contains around 150,000 clones. Sequenced input: peripheral blood. Receptors were obtained from an adult in good health.

The chain carries TRBV20-1 and TRBJ2-3, with 11 bases lining up with TRBD2. V lost 3 bases to trimming and J lost 1 base; unmatched junction nucleotides: 3. The CDR3 has 15 amino acids. Germline-derived CDR1 and CDR2 are DFQATT and SNEGSKA (reference sequence). The CDR3 bases are TGCAGTGCTAGTCTAGCGGGGGGCCGCACAGATACGCAGTATTTT. It codes for CSASLAGGRTDTQYF.

The J gene is TRBJ2-7, the V gene TRBV5-4, with D possibly TRBD2 on 6 matching bases. Looked up from germline, CDR1 is SGHNT and CDR2 is YYREEE (reference sequence). Deletions cut 1 base from V and 4 bases from J, with 9 bases between. This CDR3 contains 13 residues. CDR3 region: CASSLKGRYEQYF. As DNA, the CDR3 is TGTGCCAGCAGCTTGAAGGGGAGGTACGAGCAGTACTTC.

V usage is TRBV4-3 and J usage is TRBJ2-2; 11 nucleotides align to TRBD1. This CDR3 is 16 amino acids long. Looked up from germline, CDR1 is LGHNA and CDR2 is YSLEER. J gave up 7 bases and V 1 base, and 5 bases lay outside the gene matches. This CDR3 is CASSQADRGRNGELFF. The CDR3 bases are TGCGCCAGCAGCCAAGCGGACAGGGGGCGAAACGGGGAGCTGTTTTTT.

The chain recombines TRBV5-1 with TRBJ2-6; D is perhaps TRBD2 (6 bases). The CDR3 loop spans 18 amino acids. Germline V lookup: CDR1 SGHRS, CDR2 YFSETQ. V lost 0 bases and J 0 bases, leaving 13 bases between the germline ends. The DNA of the CDR3 is TGCGCCAGCAGCTTGGTACGGAGCGGGTACTCTGGGGCCAACGTCCTGACTTTC. Protein: CASSLVRSGYSGANVLTF.

J is TRBJ2-7 and V is TRBV18; D unresolved. This CDR3 has 13 amino acids. The germline V gene encodes CDR1 KGHSH and CDR2 LQKENI. V lost 10 bases, J lost 0 bases, and 13 bases lay in between. CDR3 in DNA: TGTGCCACCCAAGCTCAGAACTCCTACGAGCAGTACTTC. Protein sequence: CATQAQNSYEQYF.

V gene TRBV19 combines with J gene TRBJ1-1; D gene uncertain. Trimming removed 6 bases at V and 0 bases at J, with 8 bases between. Germline-derived CDR1 and CDR2 are LNHDA and SQIVND (reference sequence). The CDR3 spans 13 residues. The chain's CDR3 is CASSLEMNTEAFF. For the CDR3, the DNA is TGTGCCAGTAGCCTAGAAATGAACACTGAAGCTTTCTTT. Full variable domain (outside the CDR3, taken from reference TRBV19 and TRBJ1-1): DGGITQSPKYLFRKEGQNVTLSCEQNLNHDAMYWYRQDPGQGLRLIYYSQIVNDFQKGDIAEGYSVSREKKESFPLTVTSAQKNPTAFYLCASSLEMNTEAFFGQGTRLTVV.

The V and J genes are TRBV5-1 and TRBJ1-1, with D tentatively TRBD1 (6 bases). There are 15 residues in the CDR3. Trimming stripped 3 bases from V and 1 base from J, with 13 bases between. CDR1 and CDR2 from the germline V gene are SGHRS and YFSETQ. The CDR3 here is CASSYPGETNTEAFF. In nucleotides, the CDR3 is TGCGCCAGCAGCTACCCAGGGGAAACGAACACTGAAGCTTTCTTT.

J is TRBJ1-4 and V is TRBV2, with 8 positions matching TRBD1. Germline-derived CDR1 and CDR2 are SNHLY and FYNNEI. The J segment lost 4 bases and the V segment lost 4 bases, leaving 5 bases of the junction unmatched. The CDR3 sequence is 15 residues long. The CDR3 DNA sequence: TGTGCCAGCAGTGGATTGACAGGGGATAATGAAAAACTGTTTTTT. This translates into CASSGLTGDNEKLFF. The variable domain in full, completed from reference TRBV2 and TRBJ1-4, reads EPEVTQTPSHQVTQMGQEVILRCVPISNHLYFYWYRQILGQKVEFLVSFYNNEISEKSEIFDDQFSVERPDGSNFTLKIRSTKLEDSAMYFCASSGLTGDNEKLFFGSGTQLSVL.

V gene TRBV7-2 combines with J gene TRBJ2-3, with D possibly being TRBD1 (5 bases). V lost 4 bases and J 6 bases, leaving 17 bases between the germline ends. Germline V gene lookup returns CDR1 SGHTA and CDR2 FQGNSA. The CDR3 runs 15 residues. The CDR3 loop reads CASSSTRTPADTQYF. Written as DNA, the CDR3 is TGTGCCAGCAGCTCGACCCGGACACCGGCGGATACGCAGTATTTT.

This chain uses TRBV15 with TRBJ1-3, with D uncertain. The V gene lost 5 bases and the J gene lost 0 bases, with 11 bases spanning the gap. The CDR3 is 15 amino acids. Germline assignment: CDR1 LNHNV and CDR2 YYDKDF (reference sequence). The CDR3 sequence is CATSRGGYSGNTIYF. The CDR3 DNA is TGTGCCACCAGCCGGGGTGGGTACTCTGGAAACACCATATATTTT.

J is TRBJ2-7 and V is TRBV3-1 (or the pseudogene TRBV3-2); possible D gene TRBD1, 8 bases. The CDR3 consists of 15 residues. Germline CDR1 reads LGHDT; CDR2 reads YNNKEL (reference sequence). V dropped 5 bases and J dropped 6 bases, with 20 bases sitting between them. CDR3: CASSTRQGRVFEQYF. The CDR3 DNA reads as TGTGCCAGCAGCACCCGACAGGGGAGGGTTTTCGAGCAGTACTTC.

The chain carries TRBV30 and TRBJ1-3; D remains ambiguous. V lost 5 bases, J lost 4 bases, and 12 bases lay in between. The germline CDR1 and CDR2 sequences are GTSNPN and SVGIG (reference sequence). There are 13 residues in the CDR3. CDR3 DNA: TGTGCCTGGCAACCGGGTGGCGGAAACACCATATATTTT. It codes for CAWQPGGGNTIYF.

The gene calls are TRBV6-6 and TRBJ1-2; D unresolved. Trimming removed 7 bases from V and 4 bases from J, with 16 bases in between. The germline gives CDR1 MNHNY, CDR2 SVGAGI (reference sequence). CDR3 size: 14 residues. This CDR3 is CASIGPARSYGYTF. The CDR3 nucleotides read TGTGCCAGCATCGGGCCGGCCCGTAGCTATGGCTACACCTTC.

J is TRBJ1-4 and V is TRBV5-6; 10 bases map to TRBD1. CDR1 and CDR2 from the germline V gene are SGHDT and YYEEEE. The CDR3 totals 17 residues. V dropped 2 bases and J dropped 6; count of bases not matched to a gene: 10. The CDR3 bases are TGTGCCAGCAGCTTCGGGACAGGGGTTCGAGATGATGAAAAACTGTTTTTT. Translated, it gives CASSFGTGVRDDEKLFF.

As concerns this clone: At one end the junction does not follow the germline gene, possibly because of a read error. V and J are TRBV5-8 and TRBJ1-2, with TRBD1 identical over 12 bases. This CDR3 is built from 14 residues. The germline gives CDR1 SGHTS, CDR2 YDEGEE. This CDR3 is CASSRDRGLYGHTF. The CDR3 nucleotides are TGTGCCAGCAGCCGGGACAGGGGGCTCTATGGCCACACCTTC.

The chain employs TRBV30 and TRBJ1-4; perhaps TRBD1 as D (5 bases). CDR1 is GTSNPN and CDR2 is SVGIG in the germline V gene (reference sequence). The V end lost 5 bases, the J end lost 4 bases, and 11 bases lay between the germline ends. There are 13 residues in the CDR3. The CDR3 sequence is CAWGDGNNEKLFF. CDR3 nucleotides: TGTGCCTGGGGGGACGGAAATAATGAAAAACTGTTTTTT.

The chain links TRBV6-5 to TRBJ1-2; D not resolved. The CDR3 loop spans 14 amino acids. Trimming shortened V by 5 bases and J by 4 bases, and 14 bases separated the two germline ends. Germline loops: CDR1 MNHEY, CDR2 SVGAGI. DNA of the CDR3: TGTGCCAGCAGTCCCCGGTCATCGGGCTATGGCTACACCTTC. Translating gives CASSPRSSGYGYTF.

CDR3 in DNA: TGTGCCAGCAGCCATTCTACAGGGGGCCATGAAAAACTGTTTTTT. This sequence encodes CASSHSTGGHEKLFF. The V gene is TRBV3-1 (or the pseudogene TRBV3-2), the J gene TRBJ1-4; 9 bases are a match to TRBD1. In germline, CDR1 is LGHDT, CDR2 YNNKEL (reference sequence). J gave up 6 bases and V 3 bases, and 5 bases lay outside the gene matches. CDR3 size: 15 residues.

V usage is TRBV9 and J usage is TRBJ2-1; 11 bases fit TRBD2. The junction had 9 bases not matched to a gene; V was cut back by 1 base and J by 0 bases. CDR3 length equals 19 residues. CDR1 SGDLS and CDR2 YYNGEE come from the germline V gene. The CDR3 is CASSVRASGGPSSYNEQFF. The CDR3 DNA sequence: TGTGCCAGCAGCGTAAGGGCTAGCGGGGGGCCCAGCTCCTACAATGAGCAGTTCTTC.